The rows below give T cell receptor beta chains drawn from one sample of a study of PD-1 blockade in classical Hodgkin lymphoma. Some clones are missing from TCRdb's copy, which holds only in-frame ones; the method was immunoSEQ multiplex PCR. The repertoire holds 20,000 to 25,000 clones, about 68% seen once, with roughly a fifth in the top ten. Material: peripheral blood mononuclear cells (PBMCs), obtained before the fourth cycle of nivolumab. The source is a human donor with classical Hodgkin lymphoma. CDR3s include the opening cysteine and the closing phenylalanine or tryptophan. Each record gives: V gene, J gene, CDR3 length, CDR3 protein.

TRBV6-5	.	12	CASRKTRYEQYF
TRBV28	TRBJ2-3	16	CASSLIQGADIDTQYF
TRBV28	TRBJ2-5	16	CASSDTGTSGQETQYF
TRBV7-9	TRBJ2-7	15	CASSFQWDRGDEQYF
TRBV28	TRBJ2-3	14	CASSSLLSGDTQYF
TRBV6-5	TRBJ2-3	15	CASSYSGDGVDTQYF
TRBV25-1	TRBJ1-3	12	CASKGIGNTIYF
TRBV28	TRBJ1-1	15	CASSLSGIFNTEAFF
TRBV28	TRBJ2-1	12	CASSPGLYNQFF
TRBV7-9	TRBJ2-5	12	CASSFWGETQYF
TRBV7-6	TRBJ2-5	16	CASSLVFGTLKETQYF
TRBV10-3	TRBJ2-2	14	CAISPSGEAGELFF
TRBV7-6	TRBJ2-3	14	CASSQGLAGDTQYF
TRBV7-8	TRBJ2-4	14	CASRTGEGKNIQYF
TRBV28	TRBJ2-2	15	CASSLLWGGTGELFF
TRBV5-4	TRBJ2-2	15	CASSLGGTGAGELFF
TRBV14	TRBJ2-7	13	CASSQVGSYEQYF
TRBV28	TRBJ2-7	13	CASSPPPLYEQYF
TRBV10-3	TRBJ1-4	15	CAISAKYTTNEKLFF
TRBV18	TRBJ2-7	13	CASSPRTTYEQYF
TRBV28	TRBJ2-7	16	CASSGGTSGSRYEQYF
TRBV14	TRBJ2-1	13	CASSASGRVKQFF
TRBV4-2	TRBJ1-5	17	CASSQDRTDLSNQPQHF
TRBV4-2	TRBJ2-3	18	CASSGTLLAGTSTDTQYF
TRBV4-1	TRBJ1-5	15	CASSSTQGGYQPQHF
TRBV11-2	TRBJ2-2	12	CASSLASGELFF
TRBV6-1	TRBJ1-2	14	CASSFTVDNYGYTF
TRBV14	TRBJ1-2	18	CASSQDRIELIPGYGYTF
TRBV4-1	TRBJ2-7	15	CASSVRERGGYEQYF
TRBV10-3	TRBJ2-5	16	CAISDPRTGGEETQYF
TRBV6-6	TRBJ1-2	15	CASSYGGLSNYGYTF
TRBV27	TRBJ2-2	17	CASSPLPLGAVDGELFF
TRBV30	TRBJ2-1	12	CAWSQGKNEQFF
TRBV7-9	TRBJ2-7	13	CASSLSFSYEQYF
TRBV28	TRBJ1-1	13	CASSSLGSFRAFF
TRBV18	TRBJ2-2	17	CASSPPGQGNPTGELFF
TRBV5-4	TRBJ2-1	15	CASSTDGSSYNEQFF
TRBV7-2	TRBJ2-7	15	CASSLAGVPSYEQYF
TRBV6-1	TRBJ2-2	14	CASSAGPLTGELFF
TRBV14	TRBJ1-3	15	CASSQGRGFGNTIYF
TRBV10-1	TRBJ2-7	14	CASSEGGNFYEQYF
TRBV10-3	TRBJ2-5	13	CAISEASQETQYF
TRBV27	TRBJ2-3	16	CASTAVAGGPGDTQYF
TRBV5-4	TRBJ2-1	14	CASSQGVWYNEQFF
TRBV6-1	TRBJ1-2	12	CAISRGEGGYTF